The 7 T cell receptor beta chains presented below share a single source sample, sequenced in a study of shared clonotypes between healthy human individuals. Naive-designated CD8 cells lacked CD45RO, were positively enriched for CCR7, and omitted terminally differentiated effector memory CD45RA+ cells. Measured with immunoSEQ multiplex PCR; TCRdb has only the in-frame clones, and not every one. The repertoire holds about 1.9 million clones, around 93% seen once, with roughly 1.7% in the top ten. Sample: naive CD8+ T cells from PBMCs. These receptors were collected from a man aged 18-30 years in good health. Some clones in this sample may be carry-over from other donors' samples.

The CDR3, as DNA: TGTGCCACCAGCAGAGAGGGACTAGCGGGACGCCCATACAATGAGCAGTTCTTC. Translated, it gives CATSREGLAGRPYNEQFF. The rearrangement uses TRBV15 and TRBJ2-1, with 13 nucleotides matching TRBD2. From germline, CDR1 is LNHNV and CDR2 YYDKDF (reference sequence). The trim removed 0 bases at V and 4 bases at J, leaving 6 bases unmatched. The CDR3 runs to 18 residues.

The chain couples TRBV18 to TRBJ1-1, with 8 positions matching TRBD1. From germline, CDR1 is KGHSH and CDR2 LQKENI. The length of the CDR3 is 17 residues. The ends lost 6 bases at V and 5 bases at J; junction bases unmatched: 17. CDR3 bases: TGTGCCAGCTCTCAAACGGACAGGGTGGAAGTCGCGACTGAAGCTTTCTTT. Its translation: CASSQTDRVEVATEAFF.

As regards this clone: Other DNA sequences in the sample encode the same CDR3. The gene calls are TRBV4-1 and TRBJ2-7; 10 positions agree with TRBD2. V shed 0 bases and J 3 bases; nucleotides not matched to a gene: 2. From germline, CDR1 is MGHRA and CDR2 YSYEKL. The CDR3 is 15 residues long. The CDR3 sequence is CASSQEEREGYEQYF. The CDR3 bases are TGCGCCAGCAGCCAAGAGGAGCGGGAGGGCTACGAGCAGTACTTC.

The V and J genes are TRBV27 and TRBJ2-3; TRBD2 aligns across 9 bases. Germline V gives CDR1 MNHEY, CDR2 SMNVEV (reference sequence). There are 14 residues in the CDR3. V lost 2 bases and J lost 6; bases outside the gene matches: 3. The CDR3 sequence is CASSLALAGDTQYF. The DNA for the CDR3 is TGTGCCAGCAGTTTAGCACTAGCGGGCGATACGCAGTATTTT.

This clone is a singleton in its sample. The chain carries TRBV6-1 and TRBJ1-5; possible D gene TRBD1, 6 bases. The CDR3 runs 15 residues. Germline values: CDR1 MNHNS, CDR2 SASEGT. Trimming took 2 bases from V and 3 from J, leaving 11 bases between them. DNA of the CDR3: TGTGCCAGCAGTGAATACCCAGGGGTCAATCAGCCCCAGCATTTT. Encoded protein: CASSEYPGVNQPQHF.

The CDR3 region is CASSQALGQTSGIFYNEQFF. The CDR3 DNA is TGCGCCAGCAGCCAAGCGTTGGGCCAAACTAGCGGGATCTTTTACAATGAGCAGTTCTTC. The chain uses TRBV4-1 and TRBJ2-1, with 10 bases that match TRBD2. CDR3 size: 20 residues. After removal of 1 base from V and 4 bases from J, the junction contained 16 bases not matched to a gene. In germline, CDR1 is MGHRA, CDR2 YSYEKL.

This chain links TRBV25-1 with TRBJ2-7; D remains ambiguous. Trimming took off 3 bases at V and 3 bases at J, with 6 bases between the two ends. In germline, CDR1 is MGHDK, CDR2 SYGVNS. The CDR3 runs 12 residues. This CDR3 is CASSETYYEQYF. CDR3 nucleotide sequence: TGTGCCAGCAGTGAGACCTACTACGAGCAGTACTTC.